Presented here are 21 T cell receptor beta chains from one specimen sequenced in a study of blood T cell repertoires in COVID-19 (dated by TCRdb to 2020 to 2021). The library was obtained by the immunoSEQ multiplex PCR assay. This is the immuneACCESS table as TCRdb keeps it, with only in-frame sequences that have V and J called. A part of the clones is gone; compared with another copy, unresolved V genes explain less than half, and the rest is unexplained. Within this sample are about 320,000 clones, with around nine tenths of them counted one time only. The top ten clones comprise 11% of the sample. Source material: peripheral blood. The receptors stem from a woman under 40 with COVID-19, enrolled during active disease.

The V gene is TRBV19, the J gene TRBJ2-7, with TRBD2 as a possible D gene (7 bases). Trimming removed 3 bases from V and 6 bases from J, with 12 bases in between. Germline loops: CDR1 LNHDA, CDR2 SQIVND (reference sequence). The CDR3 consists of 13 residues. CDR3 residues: CASSMGAGAEQYF. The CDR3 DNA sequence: TGTGCCAGTAGTATGGGGGCGGGAGCCGAGCAGTACTTC.

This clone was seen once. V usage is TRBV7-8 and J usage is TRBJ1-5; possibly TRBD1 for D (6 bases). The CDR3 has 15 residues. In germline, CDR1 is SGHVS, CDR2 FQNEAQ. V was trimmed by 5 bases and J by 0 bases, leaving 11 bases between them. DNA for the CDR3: TGTGCCAGCAGCCTGGACAGTTATAGCAATCAGCCCCAGCATTTT. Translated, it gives CASSLDSYSNQPQHF.

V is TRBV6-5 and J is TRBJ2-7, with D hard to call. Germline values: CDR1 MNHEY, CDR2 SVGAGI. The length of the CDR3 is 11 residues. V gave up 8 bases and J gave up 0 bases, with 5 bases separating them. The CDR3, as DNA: TGTGCCAGCGAGAGCTCCTACGAGCAGTACTTC. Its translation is CASESSYEQYF.

The CDR3 loop is CASRTTGFSYEQYF. The CDR3 DNA is TGTGCCAGCAGAACGACAGGGTTCTCCTACGAGCAGTACTTC. V usage is TRBV28 and J usage is TRBJ2-7, with 7 bases matching TRBD1. V gave up 6 bases and J gave up 0 bases; unmatched junction bases: 5. This CDR3 comprises 14 residues. Per the germline V gene, CDR1 is MDHEN and CDR2 is SYDVKM. The full variable domain, in which reference TRBV28 and TRBJ2-7 provide the parts outside the CDR3, is DVKVTQSSRYLVKRTGEKVFLECVQDMDHENMFWYRQDPGLGLRLIYFSYDVKMKEKGDIPEGYSVSREKKERFSLILESASTNQTSMYLCASRTTGFSYEQYFGPGTRLTVT.

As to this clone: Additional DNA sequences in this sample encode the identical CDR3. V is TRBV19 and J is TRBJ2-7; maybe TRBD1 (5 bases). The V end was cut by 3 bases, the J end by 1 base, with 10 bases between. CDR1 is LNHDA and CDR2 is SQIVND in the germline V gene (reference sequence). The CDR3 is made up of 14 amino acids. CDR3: CASSIGPGSYEQYF. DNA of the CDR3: TGTGCCAGTAGTATTGGGCCAGGGTCCTACGAGCAGTACTTC.

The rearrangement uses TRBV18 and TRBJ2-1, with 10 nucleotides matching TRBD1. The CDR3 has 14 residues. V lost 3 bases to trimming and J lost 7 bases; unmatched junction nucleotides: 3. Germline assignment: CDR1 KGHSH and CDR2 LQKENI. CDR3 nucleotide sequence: TGTGCCAGCTCACCGGGACAGGGGTGGAATGAGCAGTTCTTC. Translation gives CASSPGQGWNEQFF.

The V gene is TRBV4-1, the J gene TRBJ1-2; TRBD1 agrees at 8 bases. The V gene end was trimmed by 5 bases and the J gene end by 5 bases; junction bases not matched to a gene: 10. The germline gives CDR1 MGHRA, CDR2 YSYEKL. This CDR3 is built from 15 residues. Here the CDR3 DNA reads TGCGCCAGCAGCATCACCTCAGGGGGCTTTTATGGCTACACCTTC. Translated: CASSITSGGFYGYTF.

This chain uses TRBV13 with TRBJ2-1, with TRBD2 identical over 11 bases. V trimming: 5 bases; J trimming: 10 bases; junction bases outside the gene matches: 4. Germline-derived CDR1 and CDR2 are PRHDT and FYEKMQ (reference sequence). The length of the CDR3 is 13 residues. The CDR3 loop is CASSPRLAGEQFF. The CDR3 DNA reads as TGTGCCAGCAGCCCCCGACTAGCGGGGGAGCAGTTCTTC.

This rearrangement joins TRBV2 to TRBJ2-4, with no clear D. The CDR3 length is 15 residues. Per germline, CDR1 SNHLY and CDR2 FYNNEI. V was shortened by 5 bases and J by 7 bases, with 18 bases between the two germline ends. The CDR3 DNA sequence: TGTGCCAGCAGTCTATCTGACGGGTTGGAGAACATTCAGTACTTC. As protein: CASSLSDGLENIQYF.

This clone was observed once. CDR3 DNA: TGTGCCAGCAGCAGGGTACTAGCGGGTCCCAATGAGCAGTTCTTC. It encodes CASSRVLAGPNEQFF. V and J are TRBV5-6 and TRBJ2-1; 9 bases are a match to TRBD2. CDR3 size: 15 residues. The trim removed 4 bases at V and 6 bases at J, leaving 8 bases unmatched. CDR1 is SGHDT and CDR2 is YYEEEE in the germline V gene. The full variable domain, rest sourced from reference TRBV5-6 and TRBJ2-1, is DAGVTQSPTHLIKTRGQQVTLRCSPKSGHDTVSWYQQALGQGPQFIFQYYEEEERQRGNFPDRFSGHQFPNYSSELNVNALLLGDSALYLCASSRVLAGPNEQFFGPGTRLTVL.

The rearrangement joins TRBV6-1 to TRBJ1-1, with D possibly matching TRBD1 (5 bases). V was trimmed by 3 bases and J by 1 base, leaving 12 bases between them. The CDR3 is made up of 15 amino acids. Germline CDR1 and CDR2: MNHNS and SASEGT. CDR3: CASSDLGQANTEAFF. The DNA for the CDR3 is TGTGCCAGCAGTGATCTGGGGCAGGCGAACACTGAAGCTTTCTTT.

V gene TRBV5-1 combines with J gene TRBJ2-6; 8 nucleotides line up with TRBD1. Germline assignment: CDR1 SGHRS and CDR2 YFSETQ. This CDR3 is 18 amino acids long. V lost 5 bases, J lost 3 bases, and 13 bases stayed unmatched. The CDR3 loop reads CASSSQGAQYIGANVLTF. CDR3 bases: TGCGCCAGCAGTTCCCAGGGGGCACAATACATTGGGGCCAACGTCCTGACTTTC.

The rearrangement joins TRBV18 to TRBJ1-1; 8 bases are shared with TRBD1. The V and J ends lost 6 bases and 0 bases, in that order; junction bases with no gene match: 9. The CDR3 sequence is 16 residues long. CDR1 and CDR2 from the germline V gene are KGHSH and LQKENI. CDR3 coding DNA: TGTGCCAGCTCCCACGGACAGGGCGTCATGAACACTGAAGCTTTCTTT. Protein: CASSHGQGVMNTEAFF.

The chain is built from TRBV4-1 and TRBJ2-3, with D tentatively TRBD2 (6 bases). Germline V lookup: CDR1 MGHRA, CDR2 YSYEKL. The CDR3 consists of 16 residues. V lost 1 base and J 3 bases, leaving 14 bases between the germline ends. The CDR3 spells CASSQVGLRGTDTQYF. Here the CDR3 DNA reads TGCGCCAGCAGCCAAGTTGGGTTACGGGGGACAGATACGCAGTATTTT.

The CDR3 is CAISALGGLNTEAFF. In nucleotides, the CDR3 is TGTGCCATCAGTGCGTTAGGGGGCCTAAACACTGAAGCTTTCTTT. The chain is built from TRBV10-3 and TRBJ1-1; 7 bases match TRBD1. CDR3 length equals 15 residues. The V segment lost 4 bases and the J segment 2 bases; nucleotides outside the gene matches: 7. Germline assignment: CDR1 ENHRY and CDR2 SYGVKD.

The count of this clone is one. The CDR3 DNA reads TGTGCCAGTAGTATTTTAACCGACAGTTCCTACGAGCAGTACTTC. Its translation: CASSILTDSSYEQYF. The V and J genes are TRBV19 and TRBJ2-7; D is possibly TRBD1 (5 bases). Germline CDR1 and CDR2: LNHDA and SQIVND (reference sequence). This CDR3 region has 15 residues. Trimming took 3 bases from V and 1 from J, leaving 13 bases between them.

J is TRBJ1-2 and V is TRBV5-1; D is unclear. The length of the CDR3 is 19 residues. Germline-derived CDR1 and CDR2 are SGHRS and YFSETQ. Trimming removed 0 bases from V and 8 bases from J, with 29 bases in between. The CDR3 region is CASSLALKGSNRDLSGYTF. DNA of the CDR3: TGCGCCAGCAGCTTGGCGCTTAAGGGCTCAAACCGGGATCTTTCGGGCTACACCTTC.

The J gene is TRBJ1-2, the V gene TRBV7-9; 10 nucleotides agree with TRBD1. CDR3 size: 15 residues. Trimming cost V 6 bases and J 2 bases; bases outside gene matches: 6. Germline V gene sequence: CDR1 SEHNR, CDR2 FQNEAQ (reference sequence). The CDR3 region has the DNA TGTGCCAGCAGTCGGACAGGGGGTATGAACTATGGCTACACCTTC. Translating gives CASSRTGGMNYGYTF.

DNA for the CDR3: TGTGCCTGCGACCCCGGGACTAGCGGGCAGTATTTT. It translates to CACDPGTSGQYF. This chain joins TRBV2 and TRBJ2-3, with 11 bases identical to TRBD2. V shed 11 bases, J shed 11 bases, and the junction held 9 bases outside the gene matches. Per the germline V gene, CDR1 is SNHLY and CDR2 is FYNNEI. This CDR3 is built from 12 residues.

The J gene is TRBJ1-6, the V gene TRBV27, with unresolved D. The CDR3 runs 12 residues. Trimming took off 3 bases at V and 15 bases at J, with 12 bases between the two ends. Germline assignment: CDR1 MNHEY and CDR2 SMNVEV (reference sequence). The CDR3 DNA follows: TGTGCCAGCAGTTTTCCGTCAGGTCGCCTCCACTTT. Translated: CASSFPSGRLHF.

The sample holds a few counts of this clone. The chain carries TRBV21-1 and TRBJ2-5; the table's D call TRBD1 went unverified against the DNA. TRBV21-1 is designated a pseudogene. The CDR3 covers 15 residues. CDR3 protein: CARRIGDRGQETQYF. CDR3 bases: TGTGCCAGGCGGATCGGGGACAGGGGCCAAGAGACCCAGTACTTC.